These T cell receptor beta chains were read from a single sample in a study of T cells in localized non-small cell lung cancer. Libraries were prepared by immunoSEQ multiplex PCR; TCRdb keeps only in-frame clonotypes and omits some of them. The sample includes about 22,000 clones, roughly nine tenths of them seen just once. Sample: PBMCs, taken before any cancer treatment. The receptors come from a man aged 35 to 69 with stage II squamous cell lung carcinoma. Both conserved end residues are part of each CDR3. A D gene is named only where the DNA matches it firmly. Part of the rows lack a size; the others show once, few, many or a class for expanded clones.

CASSPDSLEGSNQPQHF	TGTGCCAGCAGTCCGGACAGTTTAGAGGGTAGCAATCAGCCCCAGCATTTT	.	.	TRBV2	TRBJ1-5
CASSRDRDQPQHF	TGTGCCAGCAGCAGGGACAGAGATCAGCCCCAGCATTTT	TRBD1	.	TRBV5-4	TRBJ1-5
CASSASGEQYF	TGCGCCAGCAGCGCCTCTGGGGAGCAGTACTTC	.	.	TRBV5-1	TRBJ2-7
CASSLAAGATGELFF	TGCGCCAGCAGCTTGGCAGCGGGAGCCACCGGGGAGCTGTTTTTT	TRBD2	once	TRBV5-1	TRBJ2-2
CASSIAQGSVNYGYTF	TGTGCCAGTAGTATAGCCCAGGGTTCGGTTAACTATGGCTACACCTTC	.	.	TRBV19	TRBJ1-2
CASRGPGNTIYF	TGTGCCAGCAGAGGCCCGGGAAACACCATATATTTT	.	.	TRBV6-6	TRBJ1-3
CASSLVGSARADTQYF	TGTGCCAGCAGTTTAGTTGGCTCCGCAAGGGCAGATACGCAGTATTTT	.	once	TRBV27	TRBJ2-3
CASSLTADRSGYTF	TGCGCCAGCAGCTTAACAGCCGACAGGTCGGGCTACACCTTC	.	.	TRBV5-1	TRBJ1-2
CASSPRTGIMNTEAFF	TGCGCCAGCAGCCCTCGGACAGGGATCATGAACACTGAAGCTTTCTTT	TRBD1	few	TRBV5-1	TRBJ1-1
CASSLSPGVGEAFF	TGTGCCAGCAGTTTATCCCCAGGGGTGGGTGAAGCTTTCTTT	.	.	TRBV28	TRBJ1-1
CASSHAKGYTF	TGTGCCAGCAGTCACGCCAAAGGCTACACCTTC	.	.	TRBV6-5	TRBJ1-2
CASSGDRAQETQYF	TGTGCCAGCAGCGGCGACAGGGCCCAAGAGACCCAGTACTTC	TRBD1	.	TRBV28	TRBJ2-5
CASSPSGGTEQYF	TGTGCCAGCTCACCTAGCGGGGGGACCGAGCAGTACTTC	TRBD2	.	TRBV18	TRBJ2-7
CASSLGDRAYYGYTF	TGTGCCAGCAGCTTAGGGGACAGGGCATACTATGGCTACACCTTC	TRBD1	.	TRBV7-9	TRBJ1-2
CASSSGTSGTDTQYF	TGTGCCAGTAGCTCCGGGACTAGCGGGACAGATACGCAGTATTTT	TRBD2	.	TRBV19	TRBJ2-3
CASRQTVNTEAFF	TGTGCCAGCAGGCAGACAGTAAACACTGAAGCTTTCTTT	.	.	TRBV6-6	TRBJ1-1
CASSETGLAYEQYF	TGTGCCAGCAGCGAGACAGGGTTGGCCTACGAGCAGTACTTC	TRBD1	.	TRBV28	TRBJ2-7
CASSPGPASGNTIYF	TGTGCCAGCAGCCCGGGACCGGCCTCTGGAAACACCATATATTTT	.	.	TRBV5-4	TRBJ1-3
CASSNRDGTYEQYF	TGTGCCAGCAGTAACCGGGACGGTACCTACGAGCAGTACTTC	.	.	TRBV6-1	TRBJ2-7
CASSWGRGSGYTF	TGCGCCAGCAGCTGGGGTCGCGGGTCCGGCTACACCTTC	.	once	TRBV5-1	TRBJ1-2
CASSTAGKVETQYF	TGTGCCAGCAGCACAGCGGGCAAAGTAGAGACCCAGTACTTC	.	once	TRBV7-2	TRBJ2-5
CASSRGQGASKTQYF	TGTGCCAGCTCACGAGGACAGGGGGCTTCGAAGACCCAGTACTTC	TRBD1	.	TRBV18	TRBJ2-5
CASSPGLEQPQHF	TGTGCCAGTAGTCCGGGGTTAGAGCAGCCCCAGCATTTT	.	.	TRBV19	TRBJ1-5
CASSFPGNNEQFF	TGTGCCAGCAGCTTTCCGGGGAACAATGAGCAGTTCTTC	.	.	TRBV7-9	TRBJ2-1
CASSSRQGPNYGYTF	TGTGCCAGCAGCTCCCGACAGGGGCCTAACTATGGCTACACCTTC	TRBD1	.	TRBV7-6	TRBJ1-2
CASSLRGTVYEQFF	TGTGCCAGTAGTCTCAGGGGGACGGTATATGAGCAGTTCTTC	TRBD1	.	TRBV19	TRBJ2-1
CASSLTGGDSQPQHF	TGCGCCAGCAGCTTGACAGGGGGAGACAGTCAGCCCCAGCATTTT	TRBD1	.	TRBV5-1	TRBJ1-5
CATSIPGTGSNEQFF	TGTGCCACCAGCATACCCGGGACAGGGAGCAATGAGCAGTTCTTC	TRBD1	.	TRBV15	TRBJ2-1
CASSASGTGRYEQYF	TGTGCCAGCAGCGCCTCCGGGACAGGGCGGTACGAGCAGTACTTC	TRBD1	once	TRBV7-9	TRBJ2-7
CASSHGSTRAAGQFF	TGCGCCAGCAGTCACGGGAGCACTAGAGCGGCGGGGCAGTTCTTC	.	.	TRBV23-1	TRBJ2-1
CSALAGGGDTQYF	TGCAGCGCCTTAGCGGGAGGGGGGGATACGCAGTATTTT	TRBD2	.	TRBV29-1	TRBJ2-3
CASSQEGPGGQETQYF	TGCGCCAGCAGCCAAGAAGGGCCGGGGGGGCAAGAGACCCAGTACTTC	TRBD2	few	TRBV4-3	TRBJ2-5
CASSFNRVGYTF	TGTGCCAGCAGTTTCAACAGGGTCGGCTACACCTTC	.	.	TRBV6-5	TRBJ1-2
CAWSRGPIGTEAFF	TGTGCCTGGAGCAGGGGGCCTATTGGCACTGAAGCTTTCTTT	TRBD1	.	TRBV30	TRBJ1-1
CASNRIGAKTDTQYF	TGCGCCAGCAACCGTATCGGGGCTAAGACAGATACGCAGTATTTT	.	.	TRBV5-1	TRBJ2-3
CASSEAGHSTHPQHF	TGTGCCAGCAGTGAAGCGGGGCACTCCACCCATCCCCAGCATTTT	.	.	TRBV6-1	TRBJ1-5
CASSTTGADLYGYTF	TGTGCCAGCAGTACGACAGGGGCCGACCTATATGGCTACACCTTC	TRBD1	.	TRBV6-1	TRBJ1-2
CASSPGLDFSTDTQYF	TGTGCCAGCAGCCCTGGACTAGACTTTTCCACAGATACGCAGTATTTT	TRBD2	.	TRBV9	TRBJ2-3
CASSQPSYDSEENEAFF	TGTGCCAGCAGCCAGCCATCCTACGACAGCGAAGAGAATGAAGCTTTCTTT	.	few	TRBV14	TRBJ1-1
CASSLATGATSVAFF	TGTGCCAGCAGCTTAGCAACAGGGGCTACCTCGGTAGCTTTCTTT	TRBD1	.	TRBV7-2	TRBJ1-1
CASLDSHRDGYTF	TGTGCCAGTCTGGACTCCCACCGGGATGGCTACACCTTC	.	.	TRBV19	TRBJ1-2
CASSLGGVSHTGELFF	TGTGCCAGCAGCTTAGGTGGGGTCTCTCACACCGGGGAGCTGTTTTTT	.	.	TRBV11-2	TRBJ2-2
CATTEGINEKLFF	TGTGCCACTACTGAAGGGATTAATGAAAAACTGTTTTTT	.	once	TRBV10-3	TRBJ1-4
CSAWETYEQYF	TGCAGTGCTTGGGAGACCTACGAGCAGTACTTC	.	.	TRBV20-1	TRBJ2-7
CASSTGTGKQPQHF	TGTGCCAGCAGCACAGGGACAGGTAAACAGCCCCAGCATTTT	TRBD1	once	TRBV28	TRBJ1-5
CASSQGQGQETQYF	TGCGCCAGCAGTCAAGGACAGGGTCAAGAGACCCAGTACTTC	TRBD1	.	TRBV5-1	TRBJ2-5
CASSITGGQETQYF	TGTGCCAGCAGTATCACAGGGGGGCAAGAGACCCAGTACTTC	TRBD1	.	TRBV9	TRBJ2-5
CASTTYVQSYNEQFF	TGTGCCAGCACTACATACGTGCAATCCTACAATGAGCAGTTCTTC	.	.	TRBV5-6	TRBJ2-1
CASSPRDSGTDTQYF	TGTGCCAGCTCACCACGGGACAGCGGCACAGATACGCAGTATTTT	TRBD1	.	TRBV18	TRBJ2-3
CASSLTDGSSYNSPLHF	TGTGCCAGCAGCTTAACGGACGGGAGCTCCTATAATTCACCCCTCCACTTT	.	.	TRBV7-9	TRBJ1-6
CASSPGHGTDTQYF	TGTGCCAGCAGTCCAGGCCACGGGACAGATACGCAGTATTTT	.	.	TRBV6-5	TRBJ2-3
CASSEWGNYGYTF	TGTGCCAGCAGTGAGTGGGGCAACTATGGCTACACCTTC	.	.	TRBV2	TRBJ1-2